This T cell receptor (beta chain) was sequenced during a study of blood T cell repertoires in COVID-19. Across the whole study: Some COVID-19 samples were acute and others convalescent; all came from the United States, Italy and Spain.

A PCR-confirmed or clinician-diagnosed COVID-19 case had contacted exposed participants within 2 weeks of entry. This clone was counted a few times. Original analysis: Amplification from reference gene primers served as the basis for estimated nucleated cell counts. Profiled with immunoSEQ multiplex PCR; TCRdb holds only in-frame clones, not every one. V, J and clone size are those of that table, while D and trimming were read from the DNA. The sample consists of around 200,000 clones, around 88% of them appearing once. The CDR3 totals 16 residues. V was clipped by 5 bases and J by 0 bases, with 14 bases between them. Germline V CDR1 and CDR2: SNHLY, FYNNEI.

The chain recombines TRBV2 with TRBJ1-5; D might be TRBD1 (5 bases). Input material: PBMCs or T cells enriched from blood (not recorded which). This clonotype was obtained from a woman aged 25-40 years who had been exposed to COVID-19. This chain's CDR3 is CASSTPGRRSNQPQHF. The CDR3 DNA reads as TGTGCCAGCAGTACTCCAGGGAGGCGTAGCAATCAGCCCCAGCATTTT.